This TCR beta chain was documented in a study of blood T cell repertoires in COVID-19. Repertoires were generated with immunoSEQ multiplex PCR, while TCRdb's copy carries only in-frame clones and drops some. Of 50,000 to 60,000 clones listed, 75% to 85% were seen once; the top ten hold approximately 16%. Deletions cut 5 bases from V and 1 base from J, with 13 bases between. The CDR3 sequence is 15 residues long. Germline V gene sequence: CDR1 SGHRS, CDR2 YFSETQ. This chain links TRBV5-1 with TRBJ1-3, with D possibly being TRBD1 (6 bases). This TCR was recovered from a man between 35 and 55 years old with acute or convalescent COVID-19. Sequencing input: peripheral blood. CDR3 nucleotide sequence: TGCGCCAGCAGTTTATATCAGGGGTCTGGAAACACCATATATTTT. The encoded protein is CASSLYQGSGNTIYF.